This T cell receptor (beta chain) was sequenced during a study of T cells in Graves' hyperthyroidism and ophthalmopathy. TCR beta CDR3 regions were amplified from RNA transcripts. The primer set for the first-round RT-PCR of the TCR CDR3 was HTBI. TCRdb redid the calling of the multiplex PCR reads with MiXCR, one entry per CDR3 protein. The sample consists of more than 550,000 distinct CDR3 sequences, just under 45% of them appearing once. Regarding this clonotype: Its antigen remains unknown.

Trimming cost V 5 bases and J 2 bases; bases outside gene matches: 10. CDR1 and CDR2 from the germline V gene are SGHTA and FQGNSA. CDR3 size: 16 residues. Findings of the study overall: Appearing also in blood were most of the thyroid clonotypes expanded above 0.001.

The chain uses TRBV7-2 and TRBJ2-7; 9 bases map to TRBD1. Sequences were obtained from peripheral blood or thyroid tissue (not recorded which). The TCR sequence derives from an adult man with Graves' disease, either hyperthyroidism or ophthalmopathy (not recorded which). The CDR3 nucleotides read TGTGCCAGCAGCGCCCACACAGGGGGCGCGCCCTACGAGCAGTACTTC. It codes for CASSAHTGGAPYEQYF.